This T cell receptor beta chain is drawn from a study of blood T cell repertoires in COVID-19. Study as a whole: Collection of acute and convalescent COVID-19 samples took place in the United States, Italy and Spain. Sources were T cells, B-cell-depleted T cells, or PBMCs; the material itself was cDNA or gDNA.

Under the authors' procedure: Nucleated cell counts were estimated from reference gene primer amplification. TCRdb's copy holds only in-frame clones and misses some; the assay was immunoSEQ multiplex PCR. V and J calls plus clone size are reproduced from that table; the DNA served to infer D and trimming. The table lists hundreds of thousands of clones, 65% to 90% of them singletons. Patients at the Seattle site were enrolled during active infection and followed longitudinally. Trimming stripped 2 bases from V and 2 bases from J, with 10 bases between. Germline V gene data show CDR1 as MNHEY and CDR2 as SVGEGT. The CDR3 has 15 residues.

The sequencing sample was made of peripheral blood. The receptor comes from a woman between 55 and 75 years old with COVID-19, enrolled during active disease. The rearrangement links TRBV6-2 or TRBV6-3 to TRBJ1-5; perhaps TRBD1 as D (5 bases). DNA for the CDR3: TGTGCCAGCAGTTACAGGGGTCCAGGCAATCAGCCCCAGCATTTT. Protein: CASSYRGPGNQPQHF.